These 21 T cell receptor beta chains share one sample of origin, sequenced in a study of CD8+CD57+ T cells in acquired aplastic anemia. Genomic DNA provided the template from which TCR beta VDJ and CDR3 profiles were obtained. One entry per CDR3 protein, called by TCRdb with MiXCR from the reads. Of about 54,000 distinct CDR3 sequences detected, about 56% appear once; the ten largest clones hold 16%. Previously, flow cytometry had revealed CD8+CD57+ cell expansion in the patients chosen for sequencing. Sequencing was performed on sorted CD4+, CD8+, or CD8+CD57+ T cells (not recorded which) from PBMCs. All receptors come from a human donor with aplastic anemia.

This sequence joins TRBV19 and TRBJ2-7; TRBD1 is a possible D gene (5 bases). This CDR3 is 13 amino acids long. The germline gives CDR1 LNHDA, CDR2 SQIVND (reference sequence). Trimming removed 6 bases from V and 2 bases from J, with 11 bases in between. CDR3 DNA: TGTGCCAGTAGCTTCAGGGAAACCTACGAGCAGTACTTC. Its protein product is CASSFRETYEQYF.

J is TRBJ1-2 and V is TRBV19; 7 bases match TRBD1. V lost 10 bases, J lost 3 bases, and 11 bases stayed unmatched. Germline V gives CDR1 LNHDA, CDR2 SQIVND (reference sequence). The CDR3 covers 14 residues. The CDR3 here is CATTRQGGYYGYTF. The CDR3 nucleotides are TGTGCCACTACTCGACAGGGAGGCTACTATGGCTACACCTTC.

This chain links TRBV10-3 with TRBJ2-7, with D unclear. The CDR3 is made up of 14 amino acids. Germline values: CDR1 ENHRY, CDR2 SYGVKD. The V and J ends lost 6 bases and 0 bases respectively, with 12 bases between them. The CDR3 loop is CAIRMDGNSYEQYF. Written as DNA, the CDR3 is TGTGCCATCAGGATGGACGGAAACTCCTACGAGCAGTACTTC.

This sequence joins TRBV29-1 and TRBJ2-1, with 11 bases aligning to TRBD2. CDR3 length: 14 residues. V gave up 8 bases and J gave up 7 bases; unmatched junction bases: 10. Germline CDR1 reads SQVTM; CDR2 reads ANQGSEA. The CDR3 spells CSLGSGGARNEQFF. CDR3 nucleotides: TGCAGCCTGGGTAGCGGGGGGGCCAGGAATGAGCAGTTCTTC.

This rearrangement joins TRBV11-1 to TRBJ2-1, with D possibly called TRBD1 or TRBD2 (5 bases each). Germline assignment: CDR1 SGHAT and CDR2 FQDESV (reference sequence). The V end lost 5 bases, the J end lost 8 bases, and 22 bases lay between the germline ends. CDR3 length: 16 residues. For the CDR3, the DNA is TGTGCCAGCAGCGTTGAACCGGGACGGGGAAGGGATGAGCAGTTCTTC. Translated, it gives CASSVEPGRGRDEQFF.

This clonotype was counted at least ten times. The chain has TRBV5-8 and TRBJ2-3, with D perhaps matching TRBD2 (7 bases). Germline values: CDR1 SGHTS, CDR2 YDEGEE. V was pared by 2 bases and J by 6 bases, with 13 bases between. The CDR3 extends over 14 amino acids. CDR3 sequence (DNA): TGTGCCAGCAGCTTCCGCGGGGGCGCCGATACGCAGTATTTT. Its protein is CASSFRGGADTQYF.

This clonotype was detected once. This may arise from a read error, as a much more abundant clone is one base away. The chain employs TRBV9 and TRBJ2-3; 8 nucleotides line up with TRBD2. Germline V gives CDR1 SGDLS, CDR2 YYNGEE. V lost 4 bases, J lost 2 bases, and 12 bases stayed unmatched. There are 17 residues in the CDR3. In nucleotides, the CDR3 is TGTGCCAGCAGCCCCGGGACTATCGGGGGGGTCACAGATACGCAGTATTTT. Residues: CASSPGTIGGVTDTQYF.

This clonotype was recorded at least ten times. The chain joins TRBV4-1 to TRBJ2-3; the D gene could be TRBD1 or TRBD2 (5 bases each). The germline V and J ends were trimmed by 4 bases and 6 bases, with 5 bases remaining between them. In germline, CDR1 is MGHRA, CDR2 YSYEKL. The CDR3 has 11 residues. The CDR3 here is CASSRGDTQYF. In nucleotides, the CDR3 is TGCGCCAGCAGCCGGGGGGATACGCAGTATTTT.

This clonotype appeared many times. The rearrangement links TRBV13 to TRBJ2-7, with unresolved D. In germline, CDR1 is PRHDT, CDR2 FYEKMQ (reference sequence). V lost 2 bases, J lost 0 bases, and 8 bases lay in between. The CDR3 loop spans 14 amino acids. This CDR3 is CASSLTDISYEQYF. DNA of the CDR3: TGTGCCAGCAGCTTAACAGACATCTCCTACGAGCAGTACTTC.

CDR3 amino acids: CASSVEQVLSNQPQHF. The CDR3 bases are TGTGCCAGCAGTGTGGAACAGGTTCTCTCCAATCAGCCCCAGCATTTT. The chain employs TRBV6-1 and TRBJ1-5; a possible D gene is TRBD1 (5 bases). CDR3 length equals 16 residues. Germline V gene lookup returns CDR1 MNHNS and CDR2 SASEGT. Deletions cut 4 bases from V and 3 bases from J, with 16 bases between.

V usage is TRBV5-6 and J usage is TRBJ2-3, with D perhaps TRBD1 or TRBD2 (5 bases each). This CDR3 comprises 14 residues. Trimming shortened V by 1 base and J by 0 bases, and 6 bases separated the two germline ends. The V gene's germline CDR1 is SGHDT and CDR2 YYEEEE. CDR3 DNA: TGTGCCAGCAGCTTGTGGGACAGCACAGATACGCAGTATTTT. Encoded protein: CASSLWDSTDTQYF.

The V and J genes are TRBV15 and TRBJ2-3; 10 bases fit TRBD1. The length of the CDR3 is 14 residues. With V trimmed by 5 bases and J by 5 bases, 4 bases remained unmatched. Germline-derived CDR1 and CDR2 are LNHNV and YYDKDF (reference sequence). In DNA, the CDR3 is TGTGCCACCAGCGCTGACAGGGGGCTAGATACGCAGTATTTT. It yields the protein CATSADRGLDTQYF.

V and J are TRBV12-3 or TRBV12-4 and TRBJ1-4; D ambiguous. Deletions cut 6 bases from V and 0 bases from J, with 11 bases between. The CDR3 has 15 residues. CDR3 in amino acids: CASSPNSPTNEKLFF. The CDR3 DNA is TGTGCCAGCAGCCCGAACAGTCCAACTAATGAAAAACTGTTTTTT.

This clonotype was observed at least ten times. Germline is not matched at one junction end, which may reflect a read error. The rearrangement links TRBV6-2 or TRBV6-3 to TRBJ2-7; no firm D call. This CDR3 is built from 11 residues. Looked up from germline, CDR1 is MNHEY and CDR2 is SVGEGT. The CDR3 spells CASSYSFEQYF. In nucleotides, the CDR3 is TGTGCCAGCAGTTACTCCTTCGAGCAGTACTTC.

The chain links TRBV25-1 to TRBJ2-7, with D possibly matching TRBD2 (6 bases). Germline V lookup: CDR1 MGHDK, CDR2 SYGVNS. V lost 7 bases, J lost 7 bases, and 17 bases lay in between. The CDR3 totals 13 residues. For the CDR3, the DNA is TGTGCCAGCAACCCGGGGGTTGGTGGGGAGCAGTACTTC. It yields the protein CASNPGVGGEQYF.

The chain has TRBV10-3 and TRBJ1-1; D unclear. This CDR3 spans 14 amino acids. Trimming took off 10 bases at V and 2 bases at J, with 17 bases between the two ends. Looked up from germline, CDR1 is ENHRY and CDR2 is SYGVKD. The CDR3 spells CASSHITLNTEAFF. CDR3 coding DNA: TGTGCCAGCAGCCACATTACCTTAAACACTGAAGCTTTCTTT.

The V call is TRBV5-6, the J call TRBJ2-7; 7 positions match TRBD1. J gave up 2 bases and V 3 bases, and 5 bases lay outside the gene matches. There are 14 residues in the CDR3. Germline V gene sequence: CDR1 SGHDT, CDR2 YYEEEE. The CDR3 DNA follows: TGTGCCAGCAGCTGGAGGACAGGTACCTACGAGCAGTACTTC. Translation gives CASSWRTGTYEQYF.

The chain joins TRBV6-1 to TRBJ2-5; no clear D. Trimming left V 4 bases short and J 5 bases short, with 14 bases between. Per the germline V gene, CDR1 is MNHNS and CDR2 is SASEGT. This CDR3 contains 14 residues. CDR3 loop: CASSASHPWETQYF. The CDR3, as DNA: TGTGCCAGCAGTGCATCTCATCCGTGGGAGACCCAGTACTTC.

This clonotype was counted at least ten times. The chain carries TRBV7-9 and TRBJ1-2; 7 positions match TRBD1. The CDR3 spans 15 residues. Germline CDR1 and CDR2: SEHNR and FQNEAQ (reference sequence). Unmatched junction bases numbered 6, after V lost 5 bases and J lost 0 bases. CDR3 DNA: TGTGCCAGCAGCAGTTCGACAGGGCCTAACTATGGCTACACCTTC. Protein sequence: CASSSSTGPNYGYTF.

This clonotype was observed many times. The rearrangement links TRBV9 to TRBJ2-5; possible D gene TRBD2, 6 bases. The CDR3 is made up of 18 amino acids. With 4 bases removed from V and 3 bases from J, the gap between germline ends came to 25 bases. Germline CDR1 is SGDLS and CDR2 is YYNGEE. The CDR3 spells CASSLCGTPLGGEETQYF. CDR3 nucleotides: TGTGCCAGCAGCCTTTGTGGGACTCCACTCGGTGGGGAAGAGACCCAGTACTTC.

The CDR3 region is CASSLEVPYNSPLHF. CDR3 coding DNA: TGCGCCAGCAGCTTGGAAGTTCCTTATAATTCACCCCTCCACTTT. The chain employs TRBV5-1 and TRBJ1-6; D unclear. The V gene lost 0 bases and the J gene lost 4 bases, with 8 bases spanning the gap. CDR1 and CDR2 (germline): SGHRS, YFSETQ. CDR3 length: 15 residues.